This record covers a single T cell receptor beta chain. Its antigen is currently not known. Base qualities are missing; no much larger clone stands one base away. This specimen belongs to a study of T cell responses to AZD1222 COVID-19 vaccine (dated by TCRdb to the early 2020s). Concerning the study at large: Because spike-specific TCR depth and breadth did not differ between the two schedules, AZD1222 recipients who got a second dose at roughly 4 weeks were pooled with those who got a second dose at roughly 12 weeks. A total of 233 trial participants underwent TCR sequencing, of whom about 200 received two doses of AZD1222 and roughly 25 received two doses of the MenACWY control vaccine. Trial participants were enrolled into age subgroups of 18-55, 56-69 and 70-plus years, which contained about 150, 28 and 57 TCR-sequenced participants, respectively. What the study reported, not specific to this receptor: Participants were mostly white British and included more females than males, and it was suggested by the authors that clonal diversity may have been underestimated. A significant rise in spike-specific TCR breadth and depth was observed after two AZD1222 doses relative to day 0 and relative to MenACWY recipients. Conclusions about previously exposed vaccinees were limited because only five to seven AZD1222 recipients were SARS-CoV-2 seropositive at baseline. The 56-69-year group was small, and its depth increase did not reach significance, likely because of low power. The whole spike protein was spanned by vaccine-associated CD4 TCRs, and dominant responses were seen in regions 160-218 and 743-854. Epitopes outside the regions mutated in the B.1.351 and B.1.1.7 variants were reportedly recognized by nearly half of the unique spike-specific TCRs. Because no samples from the day 14 peak response were available, repertoires could be characterized only after the peak T cell response.

The CDR3 regions of human TCRbeta chains were analyzed by immunosequencing. Per the original workflow: TCRs in the repertoires were compared against a reference library of SARS-CoV-2-specific TCRs that had been generated with the MIRA antigen-specificity platform. Breadth was defined as the fraction of unique TCRs that were SARS-CoV-2-associated. Depth was defined as the fraction of total T cells that were SARS-CoV-2-associated. Using the MIRA data, each spike-specific TCR was mapped to the spike region that the TCR reacts to and placed in a CD4 or CD8 class. Log10-transformed breadth and depth values were compared by one-way ANOVA with Sidak's multiple comparisons tests. TCRdb carries this immuneACCESS record with in-frame sequences only. Its versions omit some clonotypes, under half of them owing to an unresolved V gene in the studies checked, with the rest unexplained. The V and J calls and clone size were taken over from that table, and D and trimming were inferred from the DNA. In this sample the table shows 130,000 to 150,000 clones, 91% of which occur a single time. The ten largest clones represent around 5.2% of the sample.

Based on the germline V gene, the CDR1 and CDR2 sequences are ENHRY and SYGVKD. V loses 2 bases of germline sequence and J loses 0 bases, and the interval between the two ends is 10 bases. Including the terminal cysteine and phenylalanine, the CDR3 comprises 15 residues. Kept here is only the CDR3 DNA, which spans 45 bases and is read in frame from base 1. The sample's time point label, decoded: baseline before first vaccination. The vaccinee samples were drawn from two UK trials, COV001 and COV002, one of which was a single-blind randomized controlled phase 2/3 trial testing AZD1222 (ChAdOx1 nCoV-19) in healthy adults. Trial participant PBMC samples were collected at day 0 and day 28 after the second dose for TCRbeta chain sequencing.

This TCR derives from an adult in good health. The rearranged chain carries TRBV10-3 and TRBJ1-2, with the D gene not confidently named. The specimen comprised peripheral blood, sampled on day 0 of AZD1222 vaccination. The CDR3 loop reads CAISEGSYTNYGYTF. In nucleotides, the sequence is TGTGCCATCAGTGAGGGTTCCTATACTAACTATGGCTACACCTTC.